The rows below give T cell receptor beta chains drawn from one sample of a study of PD-1 blockade in classical Hodgkin lymphoma. Sequenced by immunoSEQ multiplex PCR; TCRdb stores in-frame clones only, minus some. The sample comprises about 32,000 clones, over 75% of which are singletons, and 15% to 20% rests with the top ten. Sequences were derived from peripheral blood mononuclear cells (PBMCs), sampled before the fourth cycle of nivolumab. These receptors all come from a human donor with classical Hodgkin lymphoma. Both conserved end residues are part of each CDR3. The order of the fields is CDR3 length, J gene, V gene, clone size, D gene, CDR3 protein, CDR3 DNA. D genes are given only for firm matches. Size values are once, few and many counts, or a class for expanded clones, and some rows have none.

len: 16; j_gene: TRBJ1-6; v_gene: TRBV28; abundance: NA; d_gene: NA; CDR3aa: CASSFPDTSYNSPLHF; CDR3nt: TGTGCCAGCAGTTTCCCTGACACCTCCTATAATTCACCCCTCCACTTT
len: 17; j_gene: TRBJ2-4; v_gene: TRBV19; abundance: NA; d_gene: TRBD1; CDR3aa: CASSTGQGAAAKNIQYF; CDR3nt: TGTGCCAGTAGTACCGGACAGGGGGCGGCAGCCAAAAACATTCAGTACTTC
len: 13; j_gene: TRBJ2-1; v_gene: TRBV2; abundance: NA; d_gene: NA; CDR3aa: CASSGGRWNEQFF; CDR3nt: TGTGCCAGCAGTGGCGGCCGGTGGAATGAGCAGTTCTTC
len: 16; j_gene: TRBJ2-6; v_gene: TRBV7-9; abundance: NA; d_gene: NA; CDR3aa: CASSLNTRSGANVLTF; CDR3nt: TGTGCCAGCAGCTTAAATACCCGCTCTGGGGCCAACGTCCTGACTTTC
len: 13; j_gene: TRBJ2-7; v_gene: TRBV28; abundance: NA; d_gene: NA; CDR3aa: CASSQESGYEQYF; CDR3nt: TGTGCCAGCAGCCAAGAGAGCGGCTACGAGCAGTACTTC
len: 16; j_gene: TRBJ2-5; v_gene: TRBV28; abundance: NA; d_gene: NA; CDR3aa: CASSSPWGLAQETQYF; CDR3nt: TGTGCCAGCAGTTCCCCCTGGGGTTTGGCCCAAGAGACCCAGTACTTC
len: 15; j_gene: TRBJ1-2; v_gene: TRBV7-9; abundance: NA; d_gene: TRBD1; CDR3aa: CASSLGGTDLYGYTF; CDR3nt: TGTGCCAGCAGCTTAGGAGGGACAGACCTCTATGGCTACACCTTC
len: 14; j_gene: TRBJ1-2; v_gene: TRBV5-6; abundance: NA; d_gene: NA; CDR3aa: CASSLGPTVYGYTF; CDR3nt: TGTGCCAGCAGCTTGGGCCCGACAGTTTATGGCTACACCTTC
len: 11; j_gene: TRBJ1-6; v_gene: TRBV6-6; abundance: few; d_gene: NA; CDR3aa: CASRALRTLHF; CDR3nt: TGTGCCAGCAGAGCGCTTCGAACCCTCCACTTT
len: 12; j_gene: TRBJ1-4; v_gene: TRBV5-4; abundance: once; d_gene: NA; CDR3aa: CASSLDGEKLFF; CDR3nt: TGTGCCAGCAGCTTGGATGGGGAAAAACTGTTTTTT
len: 17; j_gene: TRBJ2-1; v_gene: TRBV7-8; abundance: NA; d_gene: TRBD2; CDR3aa: CASSLVIAGGRYNEQFF; CDR3nt: TGTGCCAGCAGCTTAGTCATAGCGGGAGGGAGATACAATGAGCAGTTCTTC
len: 14; j_gene: TRBJ2-5; v_gene: TRBV7-2; abundance: once; d_gene: TRBD1; CDR3aa: CASSRRTGVETQYF; CDR3nt: TGTGCCAGCAGCCGAAGGACAGGGGTAGAGACCCAGTACTTC
len: 12; j_gene: TRBJ2-2; v_gene: TRBV29-1; abundance: NA; d_gene: NA; CDR3aa: CSVEEGTGELFF; CDR3nt: TGCAGCGTTGAAGAGGGGACCGGGGAGCTGTTTTTT
len: 14; j_gene: TRBJ2-1; v_gene: TRBV2; abundance: NA; d_gene: NA; CDR3aa: CASRGLWSYNEQFF; CDR3nt: TGTGCCAGCAGGGGGCTTTGGTCCTACAATGAGCAGTTCTTC
len: 14; j_gene: TRBJ1-6; v_gene: TRBV4-3; abundance: NA; d_gene: NA; CDR3aa: CASSQDSRGSPLHF; CDR3nt: TGCGCCAGCAGCCAAGACTCGAGGGGATCACCCCTCCACTTT
len: 15; j_gene: TRBJ2-5; v_gene: TRBV28; abundance: NA; d_gene: NA; CDR3aa: CASGPPTGVTETQYF; CDR3nt: TGTGCCAGCGGTCCTCCGACAGGCGTGACAGAGACCCAGTACTTC
len: 14; j_gene: TRBJ2-3; v_gene: TRBV7-9; abundance: once; d_gene: NA; CDR3aa: CASQGLHSTDTQYF; CDR3nt: TGTGCCAGCCAGGGACTCCATAGCACAGATACGCAGTATTTT
len: 14; j_gene: TRBJ1-5; v_gene: TRBV4-3; abundance: NA; d_gene: NA; CDR3aa: CASSQEEGRQPQHF; CDR3nt: TGCGCCAGCAGCCAAGAGGAGGGGCGACAGCCCCAGCATTTT
len: 14; j_gene: TRBJ2-5; v_gene: TRBV7-2; abundance: NA; d_gene: NA; CDR3aa: CASSLGGSTRTQYF; CDR3nt: TGTGCCAGCAGCTTAGGGGGATCTACGAGGACCCAGTACTTC
len: 12; j_gene: TRBJ2-7; v_gene: TRBV28; abundance: NA; d_gene: NA; CDR3aa: CASTSSAYEQYF; CDR3nt: TGTGCCAGCACCTCCTCGGCCTACGAGCAGTACTTC
len: 16; j_gene: TRBJ2-1; v_gene: TRBV5-6; abundance: NA; d_gene: NA; CDR3aa: CASSVLGWGSYNEQFF; CDR3nt: TGTGCCAGCAGCGTACTTGGGTGGGGCTCCTACAATGAGCAGTTCTTC
len: 14; j_gene: TRBJ1-2; v_gene: TRBV6-5; abundance: NA; d_gene: NA; CDR3aa: CASSRDLRATGYTF; CDR3nt: TGTGCCAGCAGTCGGGACCTCAGGGCCACTGGCTACACCTTC
len: 17; j_gene: TRBJ2-3; v_gene: TRBV7-6; abundance: NA; d_gene: TRBD2; CDR3aa: CASSLRASGSSADTQYF; CDR3nt: TGTGCCAGCAGCTTACGGGCTAGCGGGAGTAGCGCAGATACGCAGTATTTT
len: 14; j_gene: TRBJ1-5; v_gene: TRBV7-9; abundance: NA; d_gene: NA; CDR3aa: CASSPGGSNQPQHF; CDR3nt: TGTGCCAGCAGCCCGGGAGGCTCCAATCAGCCCCAGCATTTT
len: 15; j_gene: TRBJ2-3; v_gene: TRBV7-8; abundance: NA; d_gene: TRBD2; CDR3aa: CASSPPGGAVVEQYF; CDR3nt: TGTGCCAGCAGCCCCCCCGGGGGGGCAGTGGTCGAGCAGTATTTT
len: 15; j_gene: TRBJ1-1; v_gene: TRBV9; abundance: NA; d_gene: NA; CDR3aa: CASSSQGRMNTEAFF; CDR3nt: TGTGCCAGCAGCTCCCAGGGGCGGATGAACACTGAAGCTTTCTTT
len: 13; j_gene: TRBJ2-5; v_gene: TRBV19; abundance: NA; d_gene: NA; CDR3aa: CASSWGYQETQYF; CDR3nt: TGTGCCAGTAGTTGGGGGTACCAAGAGACCCAGTACTTC
len: 15; j_gene: TRBJ1-1; v_gene: TRBV6-1; abundance: NA; d_gene: NA; CDR3aa: CASITGGGGRTEAFF; CDR3nt: TGTGCCAGCATAACAGGCGGAGGTGGCCGCACTGAAGCTTTCTTT
len: 15; j_gene: TRBJ2-2; v_gene: TRBV7-8; abundance: NA; d_gene: NA; CDR3aa: CASSFRQGGTGELFF; CDR3nt: TGTGCCAGCAGCTTTCGACAGGGAGGCACCGGGGAGCTGTTTTTT
len: 15; j_gene: TRBJ2-5; v_gene: TRBV5-1; abundance: NA; d_gene: NA; CDR3aa: CASSYQGNPQETQYF; CDR3nt: TGCGCCAGCAGCTACCAGGGGAACCCCCAAGAGACCCAGTACTTC
len: 16; j_gene: TRBJ2-1; v_gene: TRBV18; abundance: NA; d_gene: NA; CDR3aa: CASSPGLAGGAGEQFF; CDR3nt: TGTGCCAGCTCACCCGGTCTCGCAGGGGGGGCGGGTGAGCAGTTCTTC
len: 15; j_gene: TRBJ2-3; v_gene: TRBV30; abundance: NA; d_gene: NA; CDR3aa: CAWNYRASATDTQYF; CDR3nt: TGTGCCTGGAATTACAGGGCTAGCGCCACAGATACGCAGTATTTT
len: 16; j_gene: TRBJ2-1; v_gene: TRBV7-3; abundance: NA; d_gene: NA; CDR3aa: CASSLSGGFTYNEQFF; CDR3nt: TGTGCCAGCAGCTTATCAGGCGGATTTACCTACAATGAGCAGTTCTTC
len: 13; j_gene: TRBJ1-1; v_gene: TRBV5-1; abundance: few; d_gene: NA; CDR3aa: CASSSTVNTEAFF; CDR3nt: TGCGCCAGCAGCTCGACAGTGAACACTGAAGCTTTCTTT
len: 14; j_gene: TRBJ2-3; v_gene: TRBV18; abundance: NA; d_gene: NA; CDR3aa: CASSPPMDPDTQYF; CDR3nt: TGTGCCAGCTCACCACCCATGGACCCAGATACGCAGTATTTT
len: 15; j_gene: TRBJ2-2; v_gene: TRBV5-1; abundance: NA; d_gene: NA; CDR3aa: CASSLAQESTGELFF; CDR3nt: TGCGCCAGCAGCTTGGCCCAGGAATCAACCGGGGAGCTGTTTTTT
len: 15; j_gene: TRBJ1-1; v_gene: TRBV5-6; abundance: once; d_gene: NA; CDR3aa: CASSLVEGLSTEAFF; CDR3nt: TGTGCCAGCAGCTTGGTGGAGGGGTTGAGCACTGAAGCTTTCTTT
len: 13; j_gene: TRBJ1-1; v_gene: TRBV27; abundance: NA; d_gene: NA; CDR3aa: CASSPRPALEAFF; CDR3nt: TGTGCCAGCAGTCCCAGGCCGGCACTTGAAGCTTTCTTT
len: 14; j_gene: TRBJ1-2; v_gene: TRBV2; abundance: once; d_gene: NA; CDR3aa: CASSEAKGAGSYTF; CDR3nt: TGTGCCAGCAGTGAAGCGAAAGGAGCTGGTAGCTACACCTTC
len: 16; j_gene: TRBJ1-6; v_gene: TRBV5-4; abundance: NA; d_gene: TRBD1; CDR3aa: CASSRSPGQGNSPLHF; CDR3nt: TGTGCCAGCAGCCGATCGCCGGGACAGGGTAATTCACCCCTCCACTTT
len: 16; j_gene: TRBJ2-1; v_gene: TRBV1; abundance: once; d_gene: NA; CDR3aa: CTSSQGRGLAGNEQFF; CDR3nt: TGCACCAGCAGCCAAGGGAGGGGACTAGCGGGTAATGAGCAGTTCTTC
len: 17; j_gene: TRBJ2-6; v_gene: TRBV4-2; abundance: NA; d_gene: NA; CDR3aa: CASSQAIQGFGANVLTF; CDR3nt: TGTGCCAGCAGCCAAGCAATACAGGGCTTTGGGGCCAACGTCCTGACTTTC
len: 13; j_gene: TRBJ1-1; v_gene: TRBV6-5; abundance: NA; d_gene: NA; CDR3aa: CASSYMGSQEAFF; CDR3nt: TGTGCCAGCAGTTACATGGGTTCCCAAGAAGCTTTCTTT
len: 16; j_gene: TRBJ2-3; v_gene: TRBV19; abundance: NA; d_gene: TRBD2; CDR3aa: CASSPTSGSNTDTQYF; CDR3nt: TGTGCCAGTAGTCCCACTAGCGGGAGTAACACAGATACGCAGTATTTT
len: 19; j_gene: TRBJ2-1; v_gene: TRBV28; abundance: medium-sized; d_gene: TRBD2; CDR3aa: CASRLAGGRGFNSYNEQFF; CDR3nt: TGTGCCAGCAGACTAGCGGGAGGCAGGGGCTTTAATTCCTACAATGAGCAGTTCTTC
len: 14; j_gene: TRBJ2-7; v_gene: TRBV28; abundance: NA; d_gene: NA; CDR3aa: CASRVSGSSYEQYF; CDR3nt: TGTGCCAGCAGGGTCAGCGGAAGCTCCTACGAGCAGTACTTC
len: 13; j_gene: TRBJ2-7; v_gene: TRBV28; abundance: few; d_gene: NA; CDR3aa: CASSEGPVHEQYF; CDR3nt: TGTGCCAGCAGTGAGGGCCCCGTCCACGAGCAGTACTTC
len: 13; j_gene: TRBJ2-2; v_gene: TRBV7-2; abundance: NA; d_gene: NA; CDR3aa: CASSLVRTGELFF; CDR3nt: TGTGCCAGCAGCTTAGTCCGGACCGGGGAGCTGTTTTTT
len: 17; j_gene: TRBJ1-2; v_gene: TRBV7-9; abundance: NA; d_gene: TRBD1; CDR3aa: CASSTGQGVARGYGYTF; CDR3nt: TGTGCCAGCAGCACGGGACAGGGCGTAGCCCGCGGCTATGGCTACACCTTC
len: 14; j_gene: TRBJ1-5; v_gene: TRBV4-3; abundance: NA; d_gene: NA; CDR3aa: CASSQTAGDQPQHF; CDR3nt: TGCGCCAGCAGCCAAACCGCGGGGGATCAGCCCCAGCATTTT
len: 13; j_gene: TRBJ2-7; v_gene: TRBV4-1; abundance: NA; d_gene: TRBD2; CDR3aa: CASSHGLADEQYF; CDR3nt: TGCGCCAGCAGCCATGGACTAGCGGACGAGCAGTACTTC